A single sample is the source of the 2 T cell receptor beta chains below, sequenced in a study of shared clonotypes between healthy human individuals. Some clones are missing from TCRdb's copy, which holds only in-frame ones; the method was immunoSEQ multiplex PCR. The data show hundreds of thousands of clones, with around 90% seen just once and about 24% held by the top ten. Naive CD8 populations comprised CD45RO-negative cells positively selected for CCR7, excluding terminally differentiated effector memory CD45RA+ cells. Sample: naive CD8+ T cells sorted from blood. These receptors were collected from a man under 40 in good health.

The rearrangement uses TRBV28 and TRBJ2-7; TRBD1 aligns across 7 bases. This CDR3 contains 14 residues. Germline V gene data show CDR1 as MDHEN and CDR2 as SYDVKM. V lost 6 bases and J lost 2; bases outside the gene matches: 7. CDR3 DNA: TGTGCCAGCAGCCTGGTTGACAGGGCCTACGAGCAGTACTTC. Translation gives CASSLVDRAYEQYF.

The CDR3 spells CASSLWVAPLGNEQFF. For the CDR3, the DNA is TGTGCCAGCAGCTTATGGGTAGCGCCCCTAGGGAATGAGCAGTTCTTC. The chain joins TRBV13 to TRBJ2-1, with D possibly TRBD2 on 5 matching bases. Per the germline V gene, CDR1 is PRHDT and CDR2 is FYEKMQ (reference sequence). The CDR3 covers 16 residues. V was trimmed by 2 bases and J by 7 bases, leaving 18 bases between them.